These 20 T cell receptor beta chains came from one sample sequenced in a study of shared clonotypes between healthy human individuals. Here immunoSEQ multiplex PCR was the method, and the copy in TCRdb shows in-frame clones only, minus some. The repertoire holds 2 million to 3 million clones, roughly 92% seen once, with 0.11% to 0.15% in the top ten. The sequenced sample consisted of naive CD4+ T cells sorted from blood. Subset reported: CD45RA+ positively selected. The receptors stem from a man between 18 and 35 years old in good health.

CDR3 coding DNA: TGTGCCAGCAGCGTAGCGGGGTTAGCAAGCGGGGAGCTGTTTTTT. Translated, it gives CASSVAGLASGELFF. The genes are TRBV9 and TRBJ2-2; D is perhaps TRBD2 (5 bases). Trimming left V 0 bases short and J 7 bases short, with 13 bases between. CDR3 length: 15 residues. Germline CDR1 is SGDLS and CDR2 is YYNGEE.

This chain connects TRBV28 to TRBJ2-6; tentatively, D is TRBD2 (5 bases). V was cut by 6 bases and J by 2 bases, with 11 bases left in between. Germline-derived CDR1 and CDR2 are MDHEN and SYDVKM. The CDR3 contains 15 residues. CDR3 in DNA: TGTGCCAGCAGAACGAGGGTAGCTGGGGCCAACGTCCTGACTTTC. Its protein product is CASRTRVAGANVLTF.

The chain links TRBV6-6 to TRBJ1-5; D gene ambiguous. The V gene lost 4 bases and the J gene lost 7 bases, with 11 bases spanning the gap. This CDR3 is 13 amino acids long. Germline CDR1 reads MNHNY; CDR2 reads SVGAGI (reference sequence). This CDR3 reads CASSLGRVQPQHF. The CDR3 nucleotides read TGTGCCAGCAGTTTAGGGAGAGTGCAGCCCCAGCATTTT.

This clone was seen more than once but under ten times. CDR3 coding DNA: TGCGCCAGCAGTCCCGGACAGGGGGCCTTCAATCAGCCCCAGCATTTT. Translation gives CASSPGQGAFNQPQHF. The V call is TRBV10-1, the J call TRBJ1-5; 11 bases map to TRBD1. CDR3 size: 16 residues. Germline V gene lookup returns CDR1 WNHNN and CDR2 SYGVQD (reference sequence). The J segment lost 3 bases and the V segment lost 5 bases, leaving 6 bases of the junction unmatched.

This chain links TRBV27 with TRBJ1-2, with D uncertain. CDR1 and CDR2 from the germline V gene are MNHEY and SMNVEV (reference sequence). The germline V and J ends were trimmed by 3 bases and 7 bases, with 18 bases remaining between them. CDR3 length: 15 residues. CDR3 DNA: TGTGCCAGCAGTTTTTTTCCCCTGGGAGGCCTTGGCTACACCTTC. Its translation: CASSFFPLGGLGYTF.

The CDR3 DNA follows: TGTGCCACCAGCAGAGCGGAGGGGGCGAGGGCCAACGTCCTGACTTTC. Translated: CATSRAEGARANVLTF. This rearrangement joins TRBV15 to TRBJ2-6; possibly TRBD1 for D (7 bases). The CDR3 length is 16 residues. Trimming removed 1 base at V and 5 bases at J, with 12 bases between. Germline V CDR1 and CDR2: LNHNV, YYDKDF (reference sequence).

With regard to this clone: The sample has other DNA sequences that encode this CDR3 too. This rearrangement joins TRBV7-2 to TRBJ2-3, with D uncertain. The CDR3 has 13 amino acids. CDR1 and CDR2 from the germline V gene are SGHTA and FQGNSA. Trimming pared 1 base from V and 4 bases from J, leaving 6 bases between. Here the CDR3 reads CASSLGGPDTQYF. As DNA, the CDR3 is TGTGCCAGCAGCTTAGGTGGGCCAGATACGCAGTATTTT. The complete variable domain, with remaining parts taken from reference TRBV7-2 and TRBJ2-3, reads GAGVSQSPSNKVTEKGKDVELRCDPISGHTALYWYRQSLGQGLEFLIYFQGNSAPDKSGLPSDRFSAERTGGSVSTLTIQRTQQEDSAVYLCASSLGGPDTQYFGPGTRLTVL.

This chain links TRBV11-2 with TRBJ2-2; the match to TRBD2 covers 8 bases. The J segment lost 1 base and the V segment lost 1 base, leaving 2 bases of the junction unmatched. Germline values: CDR1 SGHAT, CDR2 FQNNGV. This CDR3 is built from 16 residues. CDR3 DNA sequence: TGTGCCAGCAGCTTAGGACTAGCGTTGAACACCGGGGAGCTGTTTTTT. This gives the protein CASSLGLALNTGELFF.

The CDR3 spells CARGQGSYEQYF. The CDR3 DNA is TGTGCCCGAGGACAGGGCTCATACGAGCAGTACTTC. This chain joins TRBV30 and TRBJ2-7; 8 bases fit TRBD1. V lost 8 bases to trimming and J lost 4 bases; unmatched junction nucleotides: 7. CDR3 length: 12 residues. Germline V gene sequence: CDR1 GTSNPN, CDR2 SVGIG (reference sequence).

The chain carries TRBV11-2 and TRBJ2-7; the match to TRBD1 covers 9 bases. The CDR3 extends over 17 amino acids. Looked up from germline, CDR1 is SGHAT and CDR2 is FQNNGV. Unmatched junction bases numbered 13, after V lost 4 bases and J lost 3 bases. The CDR3 spells CASSSRTGTGLNYEQYF. The CDR3 DNA sequence: TGTGCCAGCAGCTCCCGAACCGGGACAGGGTTAAACTACGAGCAGTACTTC. The whole variable domain, remainder taken from reference TRBV11-2 and TRBJ2-7, is EAGVAQSPRYKIIEKRQSVAFWCNPISGHATLYWYQQILGQGPKLLIQFQNNGVVDDSQLPKDRFSAERLKGVDSTLKIQPAKLEDSAVYLCASSSRTGTGLNYEQYFGPGTRLTVT.

This rearrangement joins TRBV7-2 to TRBJ1-1; D gene unclear. Germline CDR1 and CDR2: SGHTA and FQGNSA. This CDR3 region has 16 residues. V was pared by 5 bases and J by 1 base, with 17 bases between. The CDR3 DNA sequence: TGTGCCAGCAGCCTGGCCAGTAGCGGACGGAACACTGAAGCTTTCTTT. Encoded protein: CASSLASSGRNTEAFF.

This sequence joins TRBV2 and TRBJ2-2; D might be TRBD1 (6 bases). Deletions cut 4 bases from V and 2 bases from J, with 14 bases between. The length of the CDR3 is 16 residues. Germline V CDR1 and CDR2: SNHLY, FYNNEI. For the CDR3, the DNA is TGTGCCAGCAGTGTGACTAAGGGACACAACACCGGGGAGCTGTTTTTT. It yields the protein CASSVTKGHNTGELFF.

The V call is TRBV2, the J call TRBJ2-1, with TRBD2 identical over 9 bases. V shed 6 bases and J 4 bases; nucleotides not matched to a gene: 4. The CDR3 sequence is 14 residues long. Germline V gene sequence: CDR1 SNHLY, CDR2 FYNNEI. CDR3 nucleotide sequence: TGTGCCAGCAGGGTAGCGGGGGTGTACAATGAGCAGTTCTTC. As protein: CASRVAGVYNEQFF.

This clone was seen once. This chain connects TRBV10-1 to TRBJ2-3; the D call may be TRBD1 or TRBD2 (6 bases each). The CDR3 loop spans 14 amino acids. V dropped 5 bases and J dropped 5 bases, with 14 bases sitting between them. Per the germline V gene, CDR1 is WNHNN and CDR2 is SYGVQD (reference sequence). The CDR3, as DNA: TGCGCCAGCAGTAGGGGGGCCCATGGAGATACGCAGTATTTT. It is translated as CASSRGAHGDTQYF.

The J gene is TRBJ2-1, the V gene TRBV6-1; 12 bases align to TRBD1. After removal of 4 bases from V and 2 bases from J, the junction contained 9 bases not matched to a gene. The germline V gene encodes CDR1 MNHNS and CDR2 SASEGT. This CDR3 is 18 amino acids long. The CDR3 coding sequence is TGTGCCAGCAGTGTATCGGGACAGGGGGCTTTTGCCTACAATGAGCAGTTCTTC. Amino acid sequence: CASSVSGQGAFAYNEQFF.

The chain uses TRBV18 and TRBJ2-3, with TRBD2 matching over 10 bases. The ends lost 3 bases at V and 6 bases at J; junction bases unmatched: 9. Germline V gene sequence: CDR1 KGHSH, CDR2 LQKENI. The CDR3 loop spans 16 amino acids. This CDR3 is CASSPQGLTSGDTQYF. CDR3 nucleotide sequence: TGTGCCAGCTCACCTCAGGGCCTGACTAGCGGGGATACGCAGTATTTT. The full variable domain, rest sourced from reference TRBV18 and TRBJ2-3, is NAGVMQNPRHLVRRRGQEARLRCSPMKGHSHVYWYRQLPEEGLKFMVYLQKENIIDESGMPKERFSAEFPKEGPSILRIQQVVRGDSAAYFCASSPQGLTSGDTQYFGPGTRLTVL.

This chain joins TRBV7-9 and TRBJ2-7; a weak D match, TRBD1 (5 bases). The CDR3 spans 17 residues. V lost 3 bases and J lost 0, with 18 bases in between. Per germline, CDR1 SEHNR and CDR2 FQNEAQ (reference sequence). CDR3 amino acids: CASSLATDSSTSYEQYF. The CDR3 DNA sequence: TGTGCCAGCAGCTTGGCCACCGACAGTTCTACCTCCTACGAGCAGTACTTC.

The V gene is TRBV10-1, the J gene TRBJ2-3; 8 bases match TRBD2. V lost 3 bases to trimming and J lost 2 bases; unmatched junction nucleotides: 7. CDR3 length equals 16 residues. Germline CDR1 reads WNHNN; CDR2 reads SYGVQD (reference sequence). CDR3 loop: CASSDPAGAYTDTQYF. The CDR3 nucleotides read TGCGCCAGCAGTGACCCAGCGGGAGCATACACAGATACGCAGTATTTT.

The sample holds one count of this clone. This sequence joins TRBV29-1 and TRBJ2-3, with D perhaps TRBD1 (7 bases). Germline CDR1 reads SQVTM; CDR2 reads ANQGSEA. The CDR3 contains 13 residues. V was pared by 4 bases and J by 4 bases, with 12 bases between. The CDR3 bases are TGCAGCGTTGCACGGGGGACAGCAGATACGCAGTATTTT. Its translation is CSVARGTADTQYF.

The rearrangement joins TRBV18 to TRBJ2-3, with TRBD2 identical over 10 bases. CDR1 and CDR2 from the germline V gene are KGHSH and LQKENI. CDR3 length: 16 residues. V trimming: 0 bases; J trimming: 1 base; junction bases outside the gene matches: 1. CDR3 sequence reads: CASSPPGTSGTDTQYF. CDR3 coding DNA: TGTGCCAGCTCACCACCCGGGACTAGCGGCACAGATACGCAGTATTTT.